Below, 19 T cell receptor beta chains from the same sample are listed, as sequenced in a study of CD8 T cells in ankylosing spondylitis. MiXCR, applied by TCRdb to the 5' RACE reads, yields one record per CDR3 protein. The table records approximately 250,000 distinct CDR3 sequences, approximately 30% of them present only once. The sequencing input was blood, either unsorted or a sorted T cell fraction (not recorded which). The receptors originated from a male donor with ankylosing spondylitis or in good health (not recorded which).

This chain uses TRBV10-2 with TRBJ1-5; the match to TRBD1 covers 7 bases. J was trimmed by 4 bases and V by 2 bases; bases with no gene match: 2. The CDR3 loop spans 14 amino acids. CDR1 is WSHSY, CDR2 SAAADI, per germline. The CDR3 coding sequence is TGCGCCAGCAGTGAGGACAGGGCGAATCAGCCCCAGCATTTT. Translating gives CASSEDRANQPQHF.

This clonotype was picked up many times. This sequence joins TRBV12-3 or TRBV12-4 and TRBJ2-5; 13 bases fit TRBD2. CDR3 length equals 17 residues. V lost 3 bases, J lost 1 base, and 5 bases stayed unmatched. The CDR3 bases are TGTGCCAGCAGTTTGGCCGGGACTAGCGGGACCCAAGAGACCCAGTACTTC. Translating gives CASSLAGTSGTQETQYF.

This chain uses TRBV20-1 with TRBJ1-4; no clear D. Germline V gene data show CDR1 as DFQATT and CDR2 as SNEGSKA (reference sequence). The V gene lost 5 bases and the J gene lost 3 bases, with 10 bases spanning the gap. The CDR3 is made up of 13 amino acids. The DNA for the CDR3 is TGCAGTGCTTTGGACGGTTCTAATGAAAAACTGTTTTTT. This sequence encodes CSALDGSNEKLFF.

The chain couples TRBV10-3 to TRBJ2-3, with D maybe TRBD2 (6 bases). Trimming removed 6 bases from V and 5 bases from J, with 9 bases in between. The CDR3 contains 12 residues. Germline V gives CDR1 ENHRY, CDR2 SYGVKD. CDR3 sequence reads: CAISGTLDTQYF. The CDR3 DNA reads TGTGCCATCAGCGGGACTCTAGATACGCAGTATTTT.

In its sample, this clonotype was seen a few times. J is TRBJ1-6 and V is TRBV9; the match to TRBD1 covers 7 bases. The germline gives CDR1 SGDLS, CDR2 YYNGEE. The CDR3 length is 16 residues. Unmatched junction bases numbered 10, after V lost 3 bases and J lost 7 bases. The CDR3 DNA is TGTGCCAGCAGCGCCTCGACAGGGATGGTAAATTCACCCCTCCACTTT. It yields the protein CASSASTGMVNSPLHF. Full variable domain (missing parts from reference TRBV9 and TRBJ1-6): DSGVTQTPKHLITATGQRVTLRCSPRSGDLSVYWYQQSLDQGLQFLIQYYNGEERAKGNILERFSAQQFPDLHSELNLSSLELGDSALYFCASSASTGMVNSPLHFGNGTRLTVT.

The V gene is TRBV20-1, the J gene TRBJ2-3; possible D gene TRBD2, 6 bases. The germline V and J ends were trimmed by 4 bases and 1 base, with 9 bases remaining between them. This CDR3 comprises 13 residues. CDR1 and CDR2 from the germline V gene are DFQATT and SNEGSKA (reference sequence). Here the CDR3 DNA reads TGCAGTGCTATCAAGCGGGGCACAGATACGCAGTATTTT. Residues: CSAIKRGTDTQYF.

In this sample, this clonotype turned up a few times. The chain is built from TRBV20-1 and TRBJ2-7; D is perhaps TRBD1 (6 bases). The CDR3 loop spans 14 amino acids. Per the germline V gene, CDR1 is DFQATT and CDR2 is SNEGSKA (reference sequence). Trimming took 5 bases from V and 5 from J, leaving 19 bases between them. The CDR3 DNA is TGCAGTGCTCCTCTAGCAGGGGATTGGGACGAGCAGTACTTC. It specifies CSAPLAGDWDEQYF.

V gene TRBV21-1 combines with J gene TRBJ2-7; the D call of TRBD1 is as the table states it, not checked on the DNA. TRBV21-1 is a documented pseudogene. The CDR3 runs to 16 residues. The CDR3 is CASRLNPGGGPYEQYF. The CDR3 coding sequence is TGTGCCAGCAGGCTTAACCCAGGGGGAGGTCCCTACGAGCAGTACTTC.

The chain employs TRBV5-1 and TRBJ2-1; D might be TRBD1 or TRBD2, each matching 6 bases. CDR1 and CDR2 from the germline V gene are SGHRS and YFSETQ. V gave up 0 bases and J gave up 3 bases, with 7 bases separating them. The CDR3 covers 14 residues. CDR3 amino acids: CASSLEGGYNEQFF. The CDR3 nucleotides read TGCGCCAGCAGCTTGGAGGGGGGCTACAATGAGCAGTTCTTC.

The gene calls are TRBV15 and TRBJ1-5; D gene ambiguous. The CDR3 sequence is 12 residues long. Trimming shortened V by 2 bases and J by 4 bases, and 3 bases separated the two germline ends. Germline V CDR1 and CDR2: LNHNV, YYDKDF (reference sequence). The CDR3 here is CATSRINQPQHF. The CDR3 nucleotides are TGTGCCACCAGCAGAATTAATCAGCCCCAGCATTTT.

This sequence joins TRBV20-1 and TRBJ1-3; D not certain. Per germline, CDR1 DFQATT and CDR2 SNEGSKA (reference sequence). The CDR3 is 12 amino acids. Between the trimmed V and J ends, which lost 5 bases and 4 bases, there was a span of 9 bases. The CDR3 spells CSARGPGNTIYF. DNA of the CDR3: TGCAGTGCTCGAGGGCCGGGAAACACCATATATTTT.

The chain recombines TRBV12-3 or TRBV12-4 with TRBJ2-7; TRBD2 might be the D (6 bases). CDR3 length: 11 amino acids. The V gene lost 4 bases and the J gene lost 9 bases, with 10 bases spanning the gap. CDR3 residues: CASSSQLAQYF. In DNA, the CDR3 is TGTGCCAGCAGTTCCCAACTAGCGCAGTACTTC.

This clonotype showed up just a few times. An end of the junction differs from the germline gene, which may be a read error. This sequence joins TRBV6-6 and TRBJ2-1; TRBD2 matches at 7 bases. Germline V gene sequence: CDR1 MNHNY, CDR2 SVGAGI (reference sequence). The CDR3 is made up of 11 amino acids. The CDR3 sequence is CASSQGTTRIF. CDR3 nucleotides: TGTGCCAGCAGTCAAGGGACTACACGGATCTTC.

Note on this clonotype: A much larger clone differs by one base, so this may be a read error. V gene TRBV6-5 combines with J gene TRBJ2-7; 7 bases align to TRBD2. Germline V gene data show CDR1 as MNHEY and CDR2 as SVGAGI. The CDR3 has 15 amino acids. The J segment lost 2 bases and the V segment lost 0 bases, leaving 4 bases of the junction unmatched. The CDR3 nucleotides read TGTGCCAGCAGTTACTCGAAGGGGACTACCTACGAGCAGTACTTC. This translates into CASSYSKGTTYEQYF.

The chain carries TRBV12-3 or TRBV12-4 and TRBJ1-1; 7 bases fit TRBD1. V was clipped by 5 bases and J by 9 bases; unmatched bases: 6. The CDR3 is 12 amino acids. The CDR3 loop reads CASSTETGKAFF. In nucleotides, the CDR3 is TGTGCCAGCAGTACGGAGACAGGGAAAGCTTTCTTT.

This clonotype has a handful of counts. This rearrangement joins TRBV4-1 to TRBJ2-5; no reliable D call. Germline values: CDR1 MGHRA, CDR2 YSYEKL. There are 15 residues in the CDR3. Trimming took 1 base from V and 2 from J, leaving 11 bases between them. Written as DNA, the CDR3 is TGCGCCAGCAGCCAAGGGTCCGCCACGCAAGAGACCCAGTACTTC. This encodes CASSQGSATQETQYF.

This clonotype was recorded a few times. CDR3 DNA sequence: TGCAGTGCTAGAGTTGGGTCGAGGACAGTACGCAATGAGCAGTTCTTC. As protein: CSARVGSRTVRNEQFF. This chain uses TRBV20-1 with TRBJ2-1, with D tentatively TRBD1 (6 bases). Deletions cut 1 base from V and 6 bases from J, with 19 bases between. Germline V gene lookup returns CDR1 DFQATT and CDR2 SNEGSKA (reference sequence). The CDR3 has 16 residues.

There are a few counts of this clonotype. CDR3 residues: CASSPEVGSNQPQHF. CDR3 in DNA: TGCGCCAGCAGCCCGGAGGTGGGGAGCAATCAGCCCCAGCATTTT. V and J are TRBV4-1 and TRBJ1-5; D is ambiguous. The V gene's germline CDR1 is MGHRA and CDR2 YSYEKL. The CDR3 spans 15 residues. V lost 4 bases to trimming and J lost 1 base, with 11 bases between them.

This chain links TRBV20-1 with TRBJ2-7, with 7 bases identical to TRBD1. The CDR3 has 13 amino acids. The germline CDR1 and CDR2 sequences are DFQATT and SNEGSKA (reference sequence). V trimming: 3 bases; J trimming: 1 base; junction bases outside the gene matches: 3. The CDR3 spells CSASKQGSYEQYF. The DNA for the CDR3 is TGCAGTGCTAGTAAACAGGGGTCCTACGAGCAGTACTTC.